This T cell receptor beta chain was observed in a study of cytomegalovirus exposure and HLA in healthy donors. The data were produced by immunoSEQ multiplex PCR, yet TCRdb's version contains in-frame clones alone and is incomplete. Of 300,000 to 450,000 clones in the sample, roughly 90% were seen once. Germline CDR1 MNHNY, CDR2 SVGAGI (reference sequence). This CDR3 spans 15 amino acids. Trimming took off 5 bases at V and 0 bases at J, with 10 bases between the two ends. General observations from the study: The investigators catalogued 160 or so TCR beta chains as cytomegalovirus-associated. The dataset shows that most TCR sequences were rare, while some public TCRs occurred in many donors.

On this clone itself: No antigen is known for it.

The gene calls are TRBV6-6 and TRBJ1-4; perhaps TRBD1 as D (5 bases). The receptor was isolated from a woman aged 18-29 years in good health and CMV-seronegative. The sample comprised PBMCs. The chain's CDR3 is CASSGGGTTNEKLFF. For the CDR3, the DNA is TGTGCCAGCAGTGGCGGGGGTACAACTAATGAAAAACTGTTTTTT.